Below, 30 T cell receptor beta chains from the same sample are listed, as sequenced in a study of cytomegalovirus exposure and HLA in healthy donors. Amplification used 60 Vbeta primers and 13 Jbeta primers. The table came from immunoSEQ multiplex PCR; TCRdb's copy has only in-frame clones and leaves some out. The sample includes 100,000 or so clones, 80% to 85% of them seen just once. The sample consisted of PBMCs. The receptors come from a man aged 25 to 45 in good health and CMV-seropositive.

This clone was detected a few times. The V and J genes are TRBV6-1 and TRBJ1-2; D gene unclear. The CDR3 is 16 amino acids. Germline V gene sequence: CDR1 MNHNS, CDR2 SASEGT. V was trimmed by 0 bases and J by 3 bases, leaving 14 bases between them. CDR3 DNA: TGTGCCAGCAGTGAAGCTTCACTCACGCCCGACTATGGCTACACCTTC. Protein: CASSEASLTPDYGYTF.

The V and J genes are TRBV18 and TRBJ2-3, with D unresolved. Trimming left V 0 bases short and J 5 bases short, with 6 bases between. The CDR3 covers 13 residues. The germline CDR1 and CDR2 sequences are KGHSH and LQKENI. The CDR3 protein is CASSPPSKDTQYF. The CDR3 nucleotides read TGTGCCAGCTCACCACCGTCAAAAGATACGCAGTATTTT.

The chain couples TRBV6-6 to TRBJ2-7; 15 bases align to TRBD2. Germline V lookup: CDR1 MNHNY, CDR2 SVGAGI (reference sequence). CDR3 length: 15 residues. V lost 4 bases to trimming and J lost 7 bases; unmatched junction nucleotides: 5. The CDR3 reads CASSWTSGGANEQYF. The CDR3 DNA reads as TGTGCCAGCAGTTGGACTAGCGGGGGGGCCAATGAGCAGTACTTC.

V is TRBV2 and J is TRBJ1-2; D unresolved. V was pared by 3 bases and J by 4 bases, with 12 bases between. The CDR3 runs 14 residues. Per the germline V gene, CDR1 is SNHLY and CDR2 is FYNNEI. The CDR3 loop is CASSENSRSYGYTF. CDR3 DNA: TGTGCCAGCAGTGAGAACAGCAGGTCCTATGGCTACACCTTC.

The V and J genes are TRBV19 and TRBJ2-3; D may be TRBD1 (6 bases). With 1 base removed from V and 0 bases from J, the gap between germline ends came to 20 bases. The CDR3 runs to 19 residues. Per germline, CDR1 LNHDA and CDR2 SQIVND (reference sequence). CDR3 in DNA: TGTGCCAGTAGTATAGGGCACAGGGAATTTCCGTCTAGCACAGATACGCAGTATTTT. This codes for CASSIGHREFPSSTDTQYF.

The chain employs TRBV11-2 and TRBJ2-2, with 8 bases that match TRBD2. The trim removed 5 bases at V and 3 bases at J, leaving 8 bases unmatched. Germline CDR1 SGHAT, CDR2 FQNNGV. The CDR3 loop spans 16 amino acids. The CDR3 reads CASSLPAGAYTGELFF. The DNA of the CDR3 is TGTGCCAGCAGCCTGCCAGCGGGGGCCTACACCGGGGAGCTGTTTTTT.

V usage is TRBV9 and J usage is TRBJ1-5; 11 bases align to TRBD1. With 4 bases clipped from V and 7 bases from J, the junction kept 7 bases outside the gene matches. From germline, CDR1 is SGDLS and CDR2 YYNGEE. The CDR3 covers 15 residues. In DNA, the CDR3 is TGTGCCAGCAGCACGGGACAGGGGGTGGGGCAGCCCCAGCATTTT. Translated, it gives CASSTGQGVGQPQHF.

This clone was found once. This chain connects TRBV2 to TRBJ1-2, with D hard to call. CDR3 length: 13 residues. V gave up 3 bases and J gave up 4 bases, with 9 bases separating them. Germline V gene lookup returns CDR1 SNHLY and CDR2 FYNNEI. The CDR3 bases are TGTGCCAGCAGTGACTATAGTAGCTATGGCTACACCTTC. This sequence encodes CASSDYSSYGYTF.

The genes are TRBV5-8 and TRBJ1-1, with D possibly TRBD1 on 6 matching bases. Germline CDR1 reads SGHTS; CDR2 reads YDEGEE. The CDR3 is 13 amino acids. Trimming pared 2 bases from V and 4 bases from J, leaving 9 bases between. The CDR3 spells CASSFQGSTEAFF. CDR3 nucleotides: TGTGCCAGCAGCTTCCAGGGGTCCACTGAAGCTTTCTTT. Together with reference TRBV5-8 and TRBJ1-1, the CDR3 gives the full variable domain: EAGVTQSPTHLIKTRGQQATLRCSPISGHTSVYWYQQALGLGLQFLLWYDEGEERNRGNFPPRFSGRQFPNYSSELNVNALELEDSALYLCASSFQGSTEAFFGQGTRLTVV.

This chain connects TRBV6-6 to TRBJ2-7, with D perhaps TRBD2 (6 bases). Germline CDR1 is MNHNY and CDR2 is SVGAGI (reference sequence). This CDR3 has 11 residues. Deletions cut 9 bases from V and 7 bases from J, with 13 bases between. The CDR3 nucleotides read TGTGCCAGTCGCCTGGGGAGGGAGCAGTACTTC. Translated, it gives CASRLGREQYF.

This clone has just one count. The chain recombines TRBV27 with TRBJ2-4; no clear D gene. CDR1 MNHEY and CDR2 SMNVEV come from the germline V gene (reference sequence). The CDR3 extends over 13 amino acids. The V end was cut by 4 bases, the J end by 4 bases, with 8 bases between. The CDR3 is CASSSGGKNIQYF. CDR3 bases: TGTGCCAGCAGTTCGGGTGGTAAAAACATTCAGTACTTC.

This clone was detected only a few times. This chain joins TRBV9 and TRBJ2-5; possibly TRBD2 for D (6 bases). The V and J ends lost 0 bases and 2 bases respectively, with 14 bases between them. The germline CDR1 and CDR2 sequences are SGDLS and YYNGEE. CDR3 length: 16 amino acids. The CDR3: CASSVGPSGGQETQYF. CDR3 DNA sequence: TGTGCCAGCAGCGTAGGCCCTTCCGGGGGTCAAGAGACCCAGTACTTC.

The V call is TRBV11-2, the J call TRBJ2-5; 7 bases align to TRBD2. CDR1 SGHAT and CDR2 FQNNGV come from the germline V gene. The V gene end was trimmed by 5 bases and the J gene end by 5 bases; junction bases not matched to a gene: 5. This CDR3 comprises 13 residues. CDR3 protein: CASSQLGGETQYF. CDR3 nucleotides: TGTGCCAGCAGCCAGTTGGGAGGGGAGACCCAGTACTTC.

This chain links TRBV5-4 with TRBJ1-2; TRBD1 agrees at 7 bases. J lost 3 bases, V lost 0 bases, and 2 bases had no gene match. Germline V gives CDR1 SGHNT, CDR2 YYREEE (reference sequence). There are 14 residues in the CDR3. This chain's CDR3 is CASSLGDRDYGYTF. DNA of the CDR3: TGTGCCAGCAGCTTGGGGGACAGAGACTATGGCTACACCTTC. Variable domain in full (rest from reference TRBV5-4 and TRBJ1-2): ETGVTQSPTHLIKTRGQQVTLRCSSQSGHNTVSWYQQALGQGPQFIFQYYREEENGRGNFPPRFSGLQFPNYSSELNVNALELDDSALYLCASSLGDRDYGYTFGSGTRLTVV.

A word on this clone: The sample holds other DNA sequences that translate to the same CDR3. The chain uses TRBV20-1 and TRBJ2-5, with D possibly matching TRBD2 (5 bases). Deletions cut 4 bases from V and 5 bases from J, with 8 bases between. The germline V gene has CDR1 DFQATT and CDR2 SNEGSKA (reference sequence). The CDR3 is made up of 11 amino acids. The CDR3: CSATSGETQYF. The CDR3 nucleotides read TGCAGTGCTACCTCGGGGGAGACCCAGTACTTC.

The chain joins TRBV6-1 to TRBJ2-1; TRBD1 matches at 7 bases. The V and J ends lost 2 bases and 8 bases, in that order; junction bases with no gene match: 3. This CDR3 has 13 residues. Germline assignment: CDR1 MNHNS and CDR2 SASEGT. For the CDR3, the DNA is TGTGCCAGCAGTGAAAGACAGGGACATGAGCAGTTCTTC. This translates into CASSERQGHEQFF.

The chain recombines TRBV7-2 with TRBJ1-1; TRBD1 is a possible D gene (5 bases). The CDR3 spans 12 residues. Germline V gene data show CDR1 as SGHTA and CDR2 as FQGNSA. Trimming stripped 5 bases from V and 6 bases from J, with 10 bases between. Here the CDR3 DNA reads TGTGCCAGCAGCCCAGGGTACCCTGAAGCTTTCTTT. Its translation: CASSPGYPEAFF.

There are a few counts of this clone. V usage is TRBV19 and J usage is TRBJ1-1; D remains unclear. CDR1 and CDR2 (germline): LNHDA, SQIVND (reference sequence). The V end was cut by 8 bases, the J end by 1 base, with 11 bases between. The CDR3 totals 13 residues. The CDR3 nucleotides read TGTGCCAGTCTTTCCACTCGGAACACTGAAGCTTTCTTT. Its translation: CASLSTRNTEAFF.

The chain combines TRBV11-3 with TRBJ2-2; 8 bases are a match to TRBD1. The CDR3 covers 17 residues. V shed 1 base and J 5 bases; nucleotides not matched to a gene: 9. CDR1 and CDR2 from the germline V gene are SGHNT and YENEEA. This CDR3 is CASSLGQGAHYTGELFF. As DNA, the CDR3 is TGTGCCAGCAGCTTAGGGCAGGGGGCTCATTATACCGGGGAGCTGTTTTTT.

The CDR3 DNA sequence: TGCGCCAGCAGCTCGCGGAGTACTCTTAACAATGAGCAGTTCTTC. It specifies CASSSRSTLNNEQFF. V gene TRBV5-1 combines with J gene TRBJ2-1, with D hard to call. Germline CDR1 reads SGHRS; CDR2 reads YFSETQ. The V gene lost 3 bases and the J gene lost 5 bases, with 15 bases spanning the gap. The CDR3 contains 15 residues.

In this sample, this clone turned up a few times. The J gene is TRBJ1-4, the V gene TRBV5-1, with D possibly matching TRBD1 (5 bases). From germline, CDR1 is SGHRS and CDR2 YFSETQ. V shed 4 bases and J shed 8 bases, with 15 bases lying between them. The CDR3 is 14 residues long. In DNA, the CDR3 is TGCGCCAGCAGCCGCTGGGCAGGGTGGGAAAAACTGTTTTTT. Amino acids: CASSRWAGWEKLFF. Based on the CDR3 plus reference TRBV5-1 and TRBJ1-4, the full variable domain is KAGVTQTPRYLIKTRGQQVTLSCSPISGHRSVSWYQQTPGQGLQFLFEYFSETQRNKGNFPGRFSGRQFSNSRSEMNVSTLELGDSALYLCASSRWAGWEKLFFGSGTQLSVL.

The chain has TRBV7-2 and TRBJ1-6, with 7 bases lining up with TRBD1. The CDR3 totals 16 residues. Looked up from germline, CDR1 is SGHTA and CDR2 is FQGNSA. The V segment lost 0 bases and the J segment 8 bases; nucleotides outside the gene matches: 7. The CDR3 DNA reads as TGTGCCAGCAGCTTAGCCCTCGGGACAGTTTATTCACCCCTCCACTTT. Its translation is CASSLALGTVYSPLHF.

Only one count was recorded for this clone. This chain links TRBV6-5 with TRBJ1-1, with D perhaps TRBD1 (5 bases). Germline V gene sequence: CDR1 MNHEY, CDR2 SVGAGI. With 3 bases removed from V and 3 bases from J, the gap between germline ends came to 11 bases. The CDR3 runs to 14 residues. The CDR3 reads CASSYSGGYTEAFF. The CDR3 DNA follows: TGTGCCAGCAGTTATTCCGGGGGGTACACTGAAGCTTTCTTT.

This chain uses TRBV30 with TRBJ2-5, with 14 bases lining up with TRBD2. The CDR3 is made up of 14 amino acids. Looked up from germline, CDR1 is GTSNPN and CDR2 is SVGIG (reference sequence). J gave up 7 bases and V 2 bases, and 3 bases lay outside the gene matches. The CDR3 protein is CAWSRGTSGGTQYF. CDR3 nucleotides: TGTGCCTGGAGTAGGGGGACTAGCGGGGGGACCCAGTACTTC.

V gene TRBV5-1 combines with J gene TRBJ2-5, with TRBD1 as a possible D gene (5 bases). Trimming took 0 bases from V and 4 from J, leaving 10 bases between them. CDR3 length equals 14 residues. Germline V gives CDR1 SGHRS, CDR2 YFSETQ. CDR3 coding DNA: TGCGCCAGCAGCTTGGACAGGCAATTAGAGACCCAGTACTTC. Its translation is CASSLDRQLETQYF. The full variable domain, in which reference TRBV5-1 and TRBJ2-5 provide the parts outside the CDR3, is KAGVTQTPRYLIKTRGQQVTLSCSPISGHRSVSWYQQTPGQGLQFLFEYFSETQRNKGNFPGRFSGRQFSNSRSEMNVSTLELGDSALYLCASSLDRQLETQYFGPGTRLLVL.

This rearrangement joins TRBV5-1 to TRBJ2-7; maybe TRBD2 (5 bases). The V end lost 6 bases, the J end lost 5 bases, and 15 bases lay between the germline ends. Germline V gene lookup returns CDR1 SGHRS and CDR2 YFSETQ. The CDR3 runs 13 residues. CDR3 sequence reads: CASNDSEGDEQYF. The CDR3 nucleotides are TGCGCCAGCAATGACTCCGAGGGCGACGAGCAGTACTTC.

The chain links TRBV29-1 to TRBJ1-1; possibly TRBD1 for D (5 bases). Trimming removed 7 bases at V and 7 bases at J, with 13 bases between. The CDR3 is made up of 11 amino acids. Germline lookup yields CDR1 SQVTM and CDR2 ANQGSEA. CDR3 region: CSALGGGEAFF. For the CDR3, the DNA is TGCAGCGCCCTTGGGGGGGGTGAAGCTTTCTTT.

The chain employs TRBV4-2 and TRBJ2-5; the match to TRBD1 covers 8 bases. J was trimmed by 5 bases and V by 3 bases; bases with no gene match: 8. CDR1 is LGHNA, CDR2 YNFKEQ, per germline. This CDR3 is 15 amino acids long. The CDR3, as DNA: TGTGCCAGCAGCCATTATACAGGGGGGACGGAGACCCAGTACTTC. It codes for CASSHYTGGTETQYF.

This clone was seen a handful of times. The chain has TRBV12-5 and TRBJ2-5, with 11 bases lining up with TRBD2. Germline CDR1 and CDR2: LGHNT and FRNRAP. The trim removed 7 bases at V and 2 bases at J, leaving 6 bases unmatched. The CDR3 is 15 residues long. The CDR3 sequence is CASALGLAAQETQYF. Here the CDR3 DNA reads TGTGCTAGTGCCCTGGGACTAGCGGCTCAAGAGACCCAGTACTTC.

This chain joins TRBV10-3 and TRBJ2-1; the D gene is possibly TRBD2 (6 bases). Germline V gives CDR1 ENHRY, CDR2 SYGVKD. The CDR3 is 14 amino acids. V was cut by 11 bases and J by 3 bases, with 17 bases left in between. Here the CDR3 DNA reads TGTGCCTCCCACCCAGCGGGCCACTACAATGAGCAGTTCTTC. As protein: CASHPAGHYNEQFF.